These 12 T cell receptor beta chains originate from one sample sequenced in a study of T cell repertoires in cytomegalovirus infection. These receptors lack a known antigen. From the reads, TCRdb called clonotypes with MiXCR, one entry per CDR3 protein. The data contain about 920,000 distinct CDR3 sequences, around a third of them singletons. This specimen was cultured CD8+ T cells from PBMCs, taken from culture after CMV antigen stimulation. The source of these receptors is a human donor in good health (CMV status not recorded). Some clones in this sample may be carry-over from other donors' samples.

The sample holds a few counts of this clonotype. The chain is built from TRBV9 and TRBJ1-1; unclear D gene. This CDR3 spans 11 amino acids. Per germline, CDR1 SGDLS and CDR2 YYNGEE. The ends were cut back, 0 bases at V and 4 bases at J, with 1 base in the middle. CDR3 DNA: TGTGCCAGCAGCGTAGTCACTGAAGCTTTCTTT. It codes for CASSVVTEAFF.

This clonotype showed up just a few times. This chain uses TRBV23-1 with TRBJ2-3, with 7 bases identical to TRBD1. TRBV23-1 is given ORF status, its function remaining uncertain. The J segment lost 4 bases and the V segment lost 5 bases, leaving 9 bases of the junction unmatched. The CDR3 has 15 residues. The CDR3: CASSYGTVSSDTQYF. The CDR3 nucleotides read TGCGCCAGCAGTTATGGGACAGTGAGTTCAGATACGCAGTATTTT.

The chain carries TRBV7-3 and TRBJ2-1; 9 positions match TRBD2. Germline V CDR1 and CDR2: SGHTA, FQGTGA. The CDR3 covers 15 residues. After removal of 5 bases from V and 7 bases from J, the junction contained 9 bases not matched to a gene. CDR3 protein: CASSPRAGGGNEQFF. DNA of the CDR3: TGTGCCAGCAGCCCCCGCGCGGGGGGGGGTAATGAGCAGTTCTTC.

This clonotype came up a few times. The chain links TRBV15 to TRBJ1-2; D uncertain. Germline V gene sequence: CDR1 LNHNV, CDR2 YYDKDF (reference sequence). This CDR3 has 13 residues. V dropped 6 bases and J dropped 1 base, with 9 bases sitting between them. The DNA of the CDR3 is TGTGCCACCAGGGGTAGGGATAACTATGGCTACACCTTC. This sequence encodes CATRGRDNYGYTF.

This clonotype was seen only a few times. The chain carries TRBV15 and TRBJ2-2; possible D gene TRBD2, 5 bases. The germline V and J ends were trimmed by 2 bases and 6 bases, with 13 bases remaining between them. Germline-derived CDR1 and CDR2 are LNHNV and YYDKDF (reference sequence). The CDR3 contains 15 residues. The CDR3: CATSRPSLGAGELFF. The CDR3 DNA reads TGTGCCACCAGCAGACCTTCCCTGGGAGCCGGGGAGCTGTTTTTT.

The chain joins TRBV19 to TRBJ1-5; 9 bases agree with TRBD1. The CDR3 sequence is 14 residues long. Germline lookup yields CDR1 LNHDA and CDR2 SQIVND (reference sequence). Trimming at V came to 6 bases and at J to 8 bases, leaving 8 bases not matched to a gene. CDR3 coding DNA: TGTGCCAGTAGCCTGGGACAGGGACGGGAGCCCCAGCATTTT. Translated, it gives CASSLGQGREPQHF.

The rearrangement joins TRBV7-6 to TRBJ1-2; no firm D call. Trimming removed 5 bases at V and 5 bases at J, with 12 bases between. The CDR3 sequence is 13 residues long. Germline-derived CDR1 and CDR2 are SGHVS and FNYEAQ. In DNA form, the CDR3 reads TGTGCCAGCAGCCAGAGGAGGGAATATGGCTACACCTTC. It yields the protein CASSQRREYGYTF.

The chain couples TRBV23-1 to TRBJ2-5; 8 positions agree with TRBD1. TRBV23-1 is marked as an open reading frame, function uncertain. The ends lost 0 bases at V and 5 bases at J; junction bases unmatched: 14. The CDR3 is made up of 18 amino acids. CDR3 in DNA: TGCGCCAGCAGTCAATCGGGGCAGGGGGCGATTAAGATGGAGACCCAGTACTTC. It specifies CASSQSGQGAIKMETQYF.

The chain recombines TRBV24-1 with TRBJ1-6; no clear D. The length of the CDR3 is 19 residues. Trimming removed 0 bases at V and 0 bases at J, with 14 bases between. Germline V lookup: CDR1 KGHDR, CDR2 SFDVKD. CDR3 loop: CATSDLRWQDHSYNSPLHF. CDR3 nucleotide sequence: TGTGCCACCAGTGATTTGCGTTGGCAGGATCACTCCTATAATTCACCCCTCCACTTT.

This clonotype was seen only a few times. The V call is TRBV5-5, the J call TRBJ2-1; 10 bases agree with TRBD1. V lost 4 bases and J lost 2; bases outside the gene matches: 15. The germline CDR1 and CDR2 sequences are SGHKS and YYEKEE (reference sequence). The CDR3 sequence is 19 residues long. The chain's CDR3 is CASSPHYTRQGATYNEQFF. In DNA, the CDR3 is TGTGCCAGCAGCCCCCACTACACAAGACAGGGGGCTACCTACAATGAGCAGTTCTTC.

This clonotype has at least ten counts. The chain combines TRBV12-3 or TRBV12-4 with TRBJ1-2, with a possible D match to TRBD1 (6 bases). The ends were cut back, 3 bases at V and 5 bases at J, with 16 bases in the middle. CDR3 length: 15 residues. The CDR3 sequence is CASSFGTPSVYGYTF. Here the CDR3 DNA reads TGTGCCAGCAGTTTTGGGACACCATCCGTTTATGGCTACACCTTC.

This sequence joins TRBV7-9 and TRBJ1-1, with a tentative D call TRBD1 (5 bases). The ends were cut back, 4 bases at V and 4 bases at J, with 16 bases in the middle. Germline CDR1 reads SEHNR; CDR2 reads FQNEAQ (reference sequence). The CDR3 runs to 15 residues. Here the CDR3 reads CASSYRRGESTEAFF. CDR3 coding DNA: TGTGCCAGCAGCTACCGTCGGGGCGAGAGCACTGAAGCTTTCTTT.